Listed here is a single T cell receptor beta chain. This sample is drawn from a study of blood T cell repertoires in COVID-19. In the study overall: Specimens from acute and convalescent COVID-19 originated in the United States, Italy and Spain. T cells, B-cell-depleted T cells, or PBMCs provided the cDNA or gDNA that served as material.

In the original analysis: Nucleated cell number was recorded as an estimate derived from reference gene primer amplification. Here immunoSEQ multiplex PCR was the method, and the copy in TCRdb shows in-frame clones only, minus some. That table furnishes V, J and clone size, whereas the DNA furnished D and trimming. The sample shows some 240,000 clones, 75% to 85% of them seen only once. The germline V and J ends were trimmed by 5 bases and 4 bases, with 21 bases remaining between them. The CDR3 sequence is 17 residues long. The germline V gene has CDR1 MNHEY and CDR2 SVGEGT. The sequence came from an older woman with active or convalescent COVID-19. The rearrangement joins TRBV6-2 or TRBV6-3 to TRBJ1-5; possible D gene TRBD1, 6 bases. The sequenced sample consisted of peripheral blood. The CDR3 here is CASSRPRRGGSNQPQHF. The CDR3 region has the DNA TGTGCCAGCAGTCGCCCGAGGAGGGGGGGATCAAATCAGCCCCAGCATTTT.